The T cell receptor (beta chain) under discussion was sequenced for a study of graft-versus-host responses after intestinal transplantation. Study summary: Tacrolimus plus steroids were given to all recipients for approximately 3 years, preceded by anti-thymocyte globulin induction. Findings and limits, study-wide: Maximum circulating GvH clone levels tracked with early post-transplant HvG decreases. Allografts of one patient group, those with graft-donor T cell macrochimerism, had high graft-versus-host to host-versus-graft clonal ratios.

Generated by immunoSEQ multiplex PCR, the TCRdb table keeps only in-frame clones and is missing some. Of 90,000 to 150,000 clones listed, 85% to 95% are singletons. Only one count was recorded for this clone. Its antigen is as yet unknown. Sequenced material: unstimulated CD8+ T cells sorted from spleen or lymph node cells, taken before intestinal transplant. The TCR sequence derives from a human donor who received an intestinal transplant.

CDR3 DNA sequence: TGCGCCAGCAGCCAAGATTTTACAGGGTGGAATGAGCAGTTCTTC. This gives the protein CASSQDFTGWNEQFF. The J gene is TRBJ2-1, the V gene TRBV4-1; tentative D call: TRBD1 (6 bases). CDR3 length: 15 residues. The V end was cut by 0 bases, the J end by 7 bases, with 13 bases between. Per the germline V gene, CDR1 is MGHRA and CDR2 is YSYEKL.